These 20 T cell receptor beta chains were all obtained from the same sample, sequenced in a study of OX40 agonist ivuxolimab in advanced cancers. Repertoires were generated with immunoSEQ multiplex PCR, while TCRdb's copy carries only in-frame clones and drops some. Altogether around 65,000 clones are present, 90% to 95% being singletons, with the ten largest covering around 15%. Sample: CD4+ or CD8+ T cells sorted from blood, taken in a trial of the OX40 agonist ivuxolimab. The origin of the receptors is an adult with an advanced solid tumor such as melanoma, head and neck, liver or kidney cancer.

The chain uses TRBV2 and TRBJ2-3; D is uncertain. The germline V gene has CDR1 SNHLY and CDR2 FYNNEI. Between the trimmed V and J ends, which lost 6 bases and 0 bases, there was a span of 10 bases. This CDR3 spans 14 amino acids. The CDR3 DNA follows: TGTGCCAGCAGCTCCGACTCTAGCACAGATACGCAGTATTTT. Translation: CASSSDSSTDTQYF.

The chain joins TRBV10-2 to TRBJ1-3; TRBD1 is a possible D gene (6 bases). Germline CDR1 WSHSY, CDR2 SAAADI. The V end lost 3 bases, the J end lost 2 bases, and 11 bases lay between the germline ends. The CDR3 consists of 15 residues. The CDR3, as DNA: TGCGCCAGCAGTGAAACAGGGAACGCTGGAAACACCATATATTTT. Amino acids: CASSETGNAGNTIYF.

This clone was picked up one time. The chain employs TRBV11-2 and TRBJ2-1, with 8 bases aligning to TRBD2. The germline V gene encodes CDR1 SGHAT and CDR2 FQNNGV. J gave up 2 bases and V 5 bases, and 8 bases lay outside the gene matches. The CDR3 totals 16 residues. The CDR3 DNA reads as TGTGCCAGCAGCATCCGACTAGCGTTAACCTACAATGAGCAGTTCTTC. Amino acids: CASSIRLALTYNEQFF.

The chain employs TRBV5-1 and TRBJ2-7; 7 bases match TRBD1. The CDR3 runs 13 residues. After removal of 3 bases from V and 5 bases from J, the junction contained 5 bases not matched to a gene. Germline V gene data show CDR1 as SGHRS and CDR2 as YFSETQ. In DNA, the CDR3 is TGCGCCAGCAGCTCCCGACAGGGCAACGAGCAGTACTTC. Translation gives CASSSRQGNEQYF.

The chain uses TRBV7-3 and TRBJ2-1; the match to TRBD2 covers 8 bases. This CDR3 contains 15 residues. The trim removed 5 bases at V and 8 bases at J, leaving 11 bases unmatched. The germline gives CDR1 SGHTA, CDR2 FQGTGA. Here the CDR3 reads CASSPGLVIGDEQFF. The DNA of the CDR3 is TGTGCCAGCAGCCCGGGACTAGTAATCGGGGATGAGCAGTTCTTC.

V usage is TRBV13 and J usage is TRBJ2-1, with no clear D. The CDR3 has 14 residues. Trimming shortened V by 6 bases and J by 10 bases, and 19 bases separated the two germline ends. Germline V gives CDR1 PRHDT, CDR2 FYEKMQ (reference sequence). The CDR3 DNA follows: TGTGCCAGCAGTAACCCCCCGGGCCGCACCGAGCAGTTCTTC. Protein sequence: CASSNPPGRTEQFF. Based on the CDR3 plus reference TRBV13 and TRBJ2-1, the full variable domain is AAGVIQSPRHLIKEKRETATLKCYPIPRHDTVYWYQQGPGQDPQFLISFYEKMQSDKGSIPDRFSAQQFSDYHSELNMSSLELGDSALYFCASSNPPGRTEQFFGPGTRLTVL.

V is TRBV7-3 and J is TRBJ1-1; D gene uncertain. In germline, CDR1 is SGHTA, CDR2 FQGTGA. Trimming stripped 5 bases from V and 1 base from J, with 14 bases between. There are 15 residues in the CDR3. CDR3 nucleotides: TGTGCCAGCAGCCCACCGCGGACGGCGAACACTGAAGCTTTCTTT. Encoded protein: CASSPPRTANTEAFF. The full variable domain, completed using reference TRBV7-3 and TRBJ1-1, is GAGVSQTPSNKVTEKGKYVELRCDPISGHTALYWYRQSLGQGPEFLIYFQGTGAADDSGLPNDRFFAVRPEGSVSTLKIQRTERGDSAVYLCASSPPRTANTEAFFGQGTRLTVV.

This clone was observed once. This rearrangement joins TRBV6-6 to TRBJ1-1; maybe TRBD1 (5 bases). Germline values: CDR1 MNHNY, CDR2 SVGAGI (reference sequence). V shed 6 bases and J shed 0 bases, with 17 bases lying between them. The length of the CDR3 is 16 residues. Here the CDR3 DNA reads TGTGCCAGCAGCCCAGACAGACCATACTTGAACACTGAAGCTTTCTTT. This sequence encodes CASSPDRPYLNTEAFF.

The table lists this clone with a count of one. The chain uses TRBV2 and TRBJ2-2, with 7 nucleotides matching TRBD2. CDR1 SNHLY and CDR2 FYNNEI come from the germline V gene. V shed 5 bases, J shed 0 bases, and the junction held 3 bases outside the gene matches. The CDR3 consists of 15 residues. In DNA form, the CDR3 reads TGTGCCAGCAGTTCCGGGACTACGAACACCGGGGAGCTGTTTTTT. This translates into CASSSGTTNTGELFF.

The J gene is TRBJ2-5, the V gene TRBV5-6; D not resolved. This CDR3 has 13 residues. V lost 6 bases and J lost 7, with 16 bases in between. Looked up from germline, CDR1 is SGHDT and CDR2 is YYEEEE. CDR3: CASTYGGVGTQYF. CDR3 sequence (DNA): TGTGCCAGCACCTATGGCGGTGTGGGGACCCAGTACTTC.

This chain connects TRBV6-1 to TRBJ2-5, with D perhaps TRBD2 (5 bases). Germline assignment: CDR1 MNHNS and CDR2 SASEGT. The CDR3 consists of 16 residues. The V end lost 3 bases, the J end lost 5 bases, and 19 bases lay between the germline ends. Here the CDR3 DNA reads TGTGCCAGCAGTGACCCGACTCCTACTAAGCGGGAGACCCAGTACTTC. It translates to CASSDPTPTKRETQYF.

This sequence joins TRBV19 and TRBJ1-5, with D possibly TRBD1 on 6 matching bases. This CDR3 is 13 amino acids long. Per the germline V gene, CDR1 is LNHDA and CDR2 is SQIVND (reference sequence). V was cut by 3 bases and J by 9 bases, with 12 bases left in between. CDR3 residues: CASSILQGGPQHF. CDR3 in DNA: TGTGCCAGTAGTATTCTACAGGGAGGGCCCCAGCATTTT.

CDR3 loop: CASSPNTEAFF. Here the CDR3 DNA reads TGTGCCAGTAGTCCGAACACTGAAGCTTTCTTT. The rearrangement uses TRBV19 and TRBJ1-1; D not certain. Germline V gene lookup returns CDR1 LNHDA and CDR2 SQIVND (reference sequence). Trimming left V 5 bases short and J 1 base short, with 2 bases between. The CDR3 covers 11 residues.

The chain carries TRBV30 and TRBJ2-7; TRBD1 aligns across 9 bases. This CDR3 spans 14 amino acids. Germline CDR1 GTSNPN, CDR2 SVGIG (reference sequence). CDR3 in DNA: TGTGCTTGGGACCTGGGACAGGGCGACTACGAGCAGTACTTC. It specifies CAWDLGQGDYEQYF.

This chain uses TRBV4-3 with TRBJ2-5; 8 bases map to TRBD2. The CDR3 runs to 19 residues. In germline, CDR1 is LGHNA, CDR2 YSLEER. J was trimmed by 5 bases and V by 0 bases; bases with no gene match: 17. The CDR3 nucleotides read TGCGCCAGCAGCCAAGAAAGGGAGGGCGGGAGGCAAAAGGGGGAGACCCAGTACTTC. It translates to CASSQEREGGRQKGETQYF.

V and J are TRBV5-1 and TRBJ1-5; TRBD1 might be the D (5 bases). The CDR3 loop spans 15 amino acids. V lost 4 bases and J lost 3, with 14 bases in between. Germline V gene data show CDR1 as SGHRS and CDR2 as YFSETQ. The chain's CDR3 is CASSLTGGINQPQHF. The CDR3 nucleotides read TGCGCCAGCAGCCTCACCGGGGGAATCAATCAGCCCCAGCATTTT.

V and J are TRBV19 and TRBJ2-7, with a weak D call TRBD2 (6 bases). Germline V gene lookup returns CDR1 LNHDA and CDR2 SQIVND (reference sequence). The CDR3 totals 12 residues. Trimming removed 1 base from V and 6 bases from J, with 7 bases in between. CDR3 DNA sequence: TGTGCCAGTAGTATAGTCGGGAGCGAGCAGTACTTC. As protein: CASSIVGSEQYF.

The CDR3 loop reads CASSLTGTPGNTIYF. The CDR3 region has the DNA TGTGCCAGCAGCCTGACCGGGACTCCTGGAAACACCATATATTTT. The chain carries TRBV11-2 and TRBJ1-3; possibly TRBD1 for D (5 bases). The CDR3 length is 15 residues. Germline lookup yields CDR1 SGHAT and CDR2 FQNNGV. Trimming removed 5 bases from V and 2 bases from J, with 13 bases in between.

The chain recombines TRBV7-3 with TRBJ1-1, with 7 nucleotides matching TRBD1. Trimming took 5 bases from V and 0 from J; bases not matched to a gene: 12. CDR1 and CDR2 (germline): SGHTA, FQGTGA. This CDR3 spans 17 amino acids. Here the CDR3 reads CASSQRSDRSMNTEAFF. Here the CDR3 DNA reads TGTGCCAGCAGCCAACGTTCGGACAGGTCCATGAACACTGAAGCTTTCTTT.

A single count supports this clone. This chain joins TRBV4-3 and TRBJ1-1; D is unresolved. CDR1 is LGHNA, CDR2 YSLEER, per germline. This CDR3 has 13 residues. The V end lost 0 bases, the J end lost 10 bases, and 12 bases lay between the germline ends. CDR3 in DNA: TGCGCCAGCAGCCAAGAAATAGGAGGGAGAGCTTTCTTT. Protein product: CASSQEIGGRAFF.